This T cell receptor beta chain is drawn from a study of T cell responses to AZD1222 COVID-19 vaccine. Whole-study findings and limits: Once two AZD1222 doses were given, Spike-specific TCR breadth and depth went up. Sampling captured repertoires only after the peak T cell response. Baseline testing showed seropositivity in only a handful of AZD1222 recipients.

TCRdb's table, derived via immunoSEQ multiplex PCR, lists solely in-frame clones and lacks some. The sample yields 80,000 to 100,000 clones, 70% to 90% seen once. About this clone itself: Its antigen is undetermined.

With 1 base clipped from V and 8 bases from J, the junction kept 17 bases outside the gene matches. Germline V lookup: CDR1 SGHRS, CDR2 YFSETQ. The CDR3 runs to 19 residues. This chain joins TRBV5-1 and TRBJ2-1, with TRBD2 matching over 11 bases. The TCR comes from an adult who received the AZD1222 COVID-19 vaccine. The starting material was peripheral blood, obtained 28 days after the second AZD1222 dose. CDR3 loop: CASSLWTSGTSGTRDEQFF. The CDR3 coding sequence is TGCGCCAGCAGCTTGTGGACCTCCGGGACTAGCGGAACCAGGGATGAGCAGTTCTTC.